This TCR beta chain was recovered during a study of T cell repertoires in cytomegalovirus infection. Points from the study as a whole: In two of eight donors, the top clonotype was HLA-C-restricted CMV-specific.

Trimming took 4 bases from V and 2 from J, leaving 15 bases between them. Per the germline V gene, CDR1 is MDHEN and CDR2 is SYDVKM. The CDR3 consists of 15 residues. From the reads, TCRdb called clonotypes with MiXCR, one entry per CDR3 protein. In the table there are 400,000 to 550,000 distinct CDR3 sequences, about 11% of which are singletons. This clonotype appeared many times. What it binds is not known. This TCR derives from a human donor in good health (CMV status not recorded). Some clones in this sample may be carry-over from other donors' samples. Sequenced material: PBMCs. V is TRBV28 and J is TRBJ2-7; a weak D match, TRBD1 (6 bases). CDR3 protein: CASSSPGDRTYEQYF. The CDR3 nucleotides read TGTGCCAGCAGTTCCCCAGGGGACCGAACCTACGAGCAGTACTTC.